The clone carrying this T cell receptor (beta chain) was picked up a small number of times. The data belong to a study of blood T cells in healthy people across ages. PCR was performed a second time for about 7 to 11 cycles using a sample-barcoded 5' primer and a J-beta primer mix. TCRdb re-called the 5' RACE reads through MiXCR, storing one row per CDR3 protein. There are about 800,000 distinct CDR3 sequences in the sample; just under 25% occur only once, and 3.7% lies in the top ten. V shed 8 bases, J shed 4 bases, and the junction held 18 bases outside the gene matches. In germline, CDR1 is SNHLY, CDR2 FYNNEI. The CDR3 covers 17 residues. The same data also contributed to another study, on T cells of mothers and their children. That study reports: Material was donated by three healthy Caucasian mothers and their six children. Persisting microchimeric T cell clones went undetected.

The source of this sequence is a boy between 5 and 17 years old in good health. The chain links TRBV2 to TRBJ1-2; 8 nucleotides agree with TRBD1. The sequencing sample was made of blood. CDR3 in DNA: TGTGCCAGCGTCCCGGGACAGGCCTATCGGGGACCCTATGGCTACACCTTC. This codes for CASVPGQAYRGPYGYTF.